The TCR beta chain described here comes from a study of blood T cells in healthy people across ages (dated by TCRdb to 2015 to 2017). Regarding the research as a whole: Template switching captured roughly one uniquely barcoded TCR beta cDNA molecule per two T cells in model experiments. Using deep sequencing normalized with unique cDNA molecular identifiers, the study measured how TCR beta repertoire diversity changes with age. Four age groups were formed from the donors: young (average approximately 15 years), middle-aged (just under 40), aged (62) and long-lived (82). To avoid experimental bias, donors of different ages were distributed randomly across sequencing lanes. Using the same blood draw, the study looked at two additional independent replicas of 1 million unique cDNA reads for two donors, one aged 18 to 30 and the other aged 80 or older.

This clonotype was detected ten times or more. The target of this receptor is not known. No much larger clone exists at a distance of one base, and base qualities are not known. Looking up the germline V gene yields CDR1 MGHRA and CDR2 YSYEKL. The CDR3 runs 15 residues from the cysteine to the phenylalanine. The entry retains the CDR3 DNA only, 45 bases that are in frame from base 1. After removal of 1 base from V and 4 bases from J, the junction retains 2 bases not matched to a gene. Systemically healthy Caucasian individuals from Russia, 35 to 50 in total and aged roughly 6 to 100 years, were included as donors. Approximately 9.3 milliliters of peripheral blood were drawn from each donor into EDTA-treated Vacutainer tubes. Ficoll-Paque density-gradient centrifugation was used to isolate PBMCs, with at least 6.5 million obtained per sample. Total RNA, at least 5 micrograms per sample, was extracted from PBMCs with Trizol reagent. For every donor, flow cytometry on a PBMC aliquot measured the percentage of naive CD45RAhigh/CD27high T cells.

Library method: 5' RACE. Instrument used: Illumina HiSeq 2500. A second PCR of 7 to 11 cycles was performed with a sample-barcoded 5' primer and a J-beta primer mix. A unique molecular identifier was introduced onto each TCR beta cDNA molecule by a template-switch 5' adaptor carrying 12 random nucleotides. At least 3 million CDR3-containing paired-end reads were obtained from each sample. First-strand cDNA was synthesized from all RNA with the Mint cDNA synthesis kit, primed by a TRBC-specific oligonucleotide. All cDNA was treated with uracil-DNA glycosylase and then went through a first 18-cycle PCR with the universal primers M1SS and BC2_uni_R. The authors' pipeline ran thus. For normalization, 1 million high-quality reads were randomly selected from each sample, with every read carrying a distinct molecular identifier. Instead of being binned into consensus sequences, reads with shared molecular identifiers were discarded. CDR3 identification, clonotype clustering and error correction used MiTCR with a Q25 quality threshold and the strictest error-elimination algorithm. A nonparametric unseen species model with Euler transformation was used to estimate lower-bound total TCR beta diversity. The public reads were quality trimmed at Q25 with fastp and then assembled into clones with MiXCR by TCRdb, keeping productive beta chains. Each record represents a unique CDR3 protein, reported with the most common genes and DNA among its rows. These V and J calls derive from TCRdb rather than the authors' analysis. Present in this sample are 1.4 million to 1.5 million distinct CDR3 sequences, about 43% of which were seen just once. The ten top clones hold under 8% of the sample.

The research as a whole found: There was a strong correlation between observed TCR beta diversity and the percentage of naive T cells measured by flow cytometry. Estimates of total diversity based on one million sequenced T cells were considered lower bounds and underestimates. Since profiling was done on bulk unsorted PBMCs, naive and antigen-experienced compartments could not be conclusively compared. Compared with the aged group, more naive CD4+ T cells, fewer expanded clones and increased TCR diversity were shown by the long-lived group, suggesting age selection. Because the CMV infection status of the donors was unknown, age-related changes in expanded clonotypes may potentially have been confounded. Observed TCR beta diversity per million T cells fell roughly linearly with age, and a significant reduction was already apparent by age around 40.

The sequence came from a woman younger than 35 in good health. Source material: blood. The sequence joins TRBV4-1 to TRBJ2-7; TRBD2 fits 12 bases in the junction. The CDR3 sequence is CASSQVTSGGYEQYF. The bases read TGCGCCAGCAGCCAAGTAACTAGCGGGGGGTACGAGCAGTACTTC.